This T cell receptor beta chain was sequenced for a study of blood T cell repertoires in COVID-19. Germline V lookup: CDR1 SGHTA, CDR2 FQGNSA. The CDR3 is made up of 15 amino acids. Trimming at V came to 2 bases and at J to 3 bases, leaving 2 bases not matched to a gene. Per the original methods: Nucleated cell counts were estimated from reference gene primer amplification. TCRdb keeps only in-frame clones here, not all; method: immunoSEQ multiplex PCR. V and J calls and clone size are given by that table; D and trimming were obtained from the DNA. The sample has about half a million clones; about 88% are singletons. Those enrolled, adults aged about 18 to 89 years, came from about two dozen US areas. Grouping used clinical history reported by participants in a survey and questionnaire.

The chain employs TRBV7-2 and TRBJ1-4; the match to TRBD1 covers 8 bases. This clonotype was obtained from a woman aged 60-70 years who had recovered from COVID-19. Sequences were obtained from PBMCs or T cells enriched from blood (not recorded which). The CDR3 DNA reads as TGTGCCAGCAGCTTACAGGGGGCACCTAATGAAAAACTGTTTTTT. It translates to CASSLQGAPNEKLFF.